The clone carrying this TCR beta chain was observed a handful of times. Within the sample, other DNA sequences also encode this same CDR3. This sample is drawn from a study of blood T cell repertoires in COVID-19. For the study at large: Specimens from acute and convalescent COVID-19 originated in the United States, Italy and Spain.

Trimming left V 2 bases short and J 4 bases short, with 9 bases between. The length of the CDR3 is 13 residues. CDR1 MNHEY and CDR2 SVGAGI come from the germline V gene. The assay was immunoSEQ multiplex PCR, and TCRdb's table has in-frame clones only and misses some. Here the sample spans fewer than 40,000 clones, 80% to 90% being singletons. The sample was peripheral blood. The chain links TRBV6-5 to TRBJ2-7; maybe TRBD1 (5 bases). The TCR was taken from a man aged 55 to 70 with active COVID-19. CDR3 region: CASSYADSYEQYF. In nucleotides, the CDR3 is TGTGCCAGCAGTTACGCAGACAGTTACGAGCAGTACTTC.